What follows are 3 T cell receptor beta chains derived from one specimen sequenced in a study of cytomegalovirus exposure and HLA in healthy donors. In the PCR, 60 Vbeta and 13 Jbeta primers were used. The method was immunoSEQ multiplex PCR; TCRdb's version includes in-frame clones alone and lacks a portion of them. The sample has about 150,000 clones, less than 85% seen once. The specimen sequenced was PBMCs. These receptors originate from a man aged 35-49 years in good health and CMV-seronegative.

The chain recombines TRBV19 with TRBJ1-1; D may be TRBD1 (6 bases). CDR1 and CDR2 from the germline V gene are LNHDA and SQIVND (reference sequence). This CDR3 has 11 amino acids. Trimming left V 7 bases short and J 7 bases short, with 10 bases between. The CDR3, as DNA: TGTGCCAGTACCACAGGGTTTGAAGCTTTCTTT. Translation gives CASTTGFEAFF.

This chain joins TRBV19 and TRBJ1-1; D is perhaps TRBD1 (5 bases). The CDR3 is made up of 15 amino acids. Germline V CDR1 and CDR2: LNHDA, SQIVND (reference sequence). The V end lost 2 bases, the J end lost 1 base, and 11 bases lay between the germline ends. Written as DNA, the CDR3 is TGTGCCAGTAGTATAAATAGCGGGGGGAACACTGAAGCTTTCTTT. Its translation is CASSINSGGNTEAFF. Filled out from reference TRBV19 and TRBJ1-1, the complete variable domain reads DGGITQSPKYLFRKEGQNVTLSCEQNLNHDAMYWYRQDPGQGLRLIYYSQIVNDFQKGDIAEGYSVSREKKESFPLTVTSAQKNPTAFYLCASSINSGGNTEAFFGQGTRLTVV.

The rearrangement joins TRBV18 to TRBJ2-2, with TRBD2 matching 12 bases. The trim removed 4 bases at V and 0 bases at J, leaving 3 bases unmatched. Germline CDR1 KGHSH, CDR2 LQKENI. The CDR3 loop spans 17 amino acids. The CDR3 DNA sequence: TGTGCCAGCTCACGGGGACTAGCGGGCACGAACACCGGGGAGCTGTTTTTT. Translation gives CASSRGLAGTNTGELFF.